These T cell receptor beta chains were read from a single sample in a study of blood T cells in healthy people across ages. TCRdb processed the 5' RACE reads anew with MiXCR; each CDR3 protein has one entry. There are roughly 1,100,000 distinct CDR3 sequences in the sample; under 30% occur only once, and around 0.75% lies in the top ten. The same data also contributed to another study, on T cells of mothers and their children.

Specimen: blood. Every receptor here comes from a girl between 2 and 10 years old in good health. Both conserved end residues are part of each CDR3. D genes are given only for firm matches. Only part of the rows carry a size: once, few, many, or a class if the clone is expanded.

d_call	clone_size	cdr3_length	v_call	j_call	cdr3_nt	cdr3_aa
TRBD1	.	16	TRBV4-2	TRBJ1-2	TGTGCCAGCAGCCAAGAACAGGGGGCTGTTGGGAATGGCTACACCTTC	CASSQEQGAVGNGYTF
.	.	13	TRBV12-3/TRBV12-4	TRBJ2-7	TGTGCCAGCAGTTTTCTTCGAAGCTTAGAGCAGTACTTC	CASSFLRSLEQYF
.	few	17	TRBV4-1	TRBJ1-4	TGCGCCAGCAGCCAAGTACCGAAGACGATTCTGGATGAAAAACTGTTTTTT	CASSQVPKTILDEKLFF
.	.	13	TRBV28	TRBJ1-1	TGTGCCAGCAGCATCGGACCGAACACTGAAGCTTTCTTT	CASSIGPNTEAFF
.	.	11	TRBV29-1	TRBJ1-2	TGCAGCGTGAGAGATCCCTATGGCTACACCTTC	CSVRDPYGYTF
TRBD1	.	13	TRBV20-1	TRBJ2-7	TGCAGTGGCCGGGACAGGCCAGCTTACGAGCAGTACTTC	CSGRDRPAYEQYF
.	.	13	TRBV5-1	TRBJ1-1	TGCGCCAGCAGCTTGGGACAGGAAGGTGAAGCTTTCTTT	CASSLGQEGEAFF
TRBD2	once	14	TRBV4-2	TRBJ2-1	TGTGCCAGCAGCCAAGAGCCTAACGGGGGGGCCAAGTTCTTC	CASSQEPNGGAKFF
.	few	14	TRBV12-3/TRBV12-4	TRBJ1-2	TGTGCCAGCGAAGGCGTCCGAGGGGGTGATGGCTACACCTTC	CASEGVRGGDGYTF
TRBD1	few	16	TRBV2	TRBJ2-7	TGTGCCAGCAGTGCTGACTGGATGACAGGGACCTACGAGCAGTACTTC	CASSADWMTGTYEQYF
.	.	14	TRBV29-1	TRBJ2-7	TGCAGCGTGGGGAAGACAGGCGAGATGAGGGAGCAGTACTTC	CSVGKTGEMREQYF
TRBD1	many	13	TRBV7-9	TRBJ1-1	TGTGCCAGCAGCACAGGGGTCAACACTGAAGCTTTCTTT	CASSTGVNTEAFF
TRBD2	few	17	TRBV4-1	TRBJ2-1	TGCGCCAGCAGCCAATCAGAGATAGCGGGACCCTACAATGAGCAGTCCTTC	CASSQSEIAGPYNEQSF
TRBD2	few	17	TRBV20-1	TRBJ2-7	TGCAGTGCTAGAGCACATCGGGGGGGGCCGAGTCCCTACGAGCAGTACTTC	CSARAHRGGPSPYEQYF
.	few	13	TRBV7-3	TRBJ1-1	TGTGCCAGCAGACCCGACAGAAACACTGAAGCTTTCTTT	CASRPDRNTEAFF
TRBD2	.	15	TRBV20-1	TRBJ2-1	TGCAGTGCTATCTCCGGGACTAGCCCCTACAATGAGCAGTTCTTC	CSAISGTSPYNEQFF
TRBD2	once	15	TRBV12-3/TRBV12-4	TRBJ2-7	TGTGCCAGCAGCGGAAACGGGACTAGGTACTACGAGCAGTACTTC	CASSGNGTRYYEQYF
.	.	16	TRBV4-1	TRBJ1-2	TGCGCCAGCAGCCCAGCCTCCGAGGTTGGCAGCTATGGCTACACCTTC	CASSPASEVGSYGYTF
.	few	16	TRBV25-1	TRBJ1-3	TGTGCCAGCGTAGCCTCAACTACAGGATCGGGAAACACCATATATTTT	CASVASTTGSGNTIYF
TRBD1	.	15	TRBV5-1	TRBJ2-5	TGCGCCAGCAGCCAAAAGGGACAGGGCCAAGAGACCCAGTACTTC	CASSQKGQGQETQYF
TRBD2	few	17	TRBV11-2	TRBJ2-2	TGTGCCAGCAGCGCCCCGACTAGCGGGAGGCACACCGGGGAGCTGTTTTTT	CASSAPTSGRHTGELFF
TRBD2	.	13	TRBV6-4	TRBJ2-7	TGTGCCACCGGGTTGCGGGAGGACTACGAGCAGTACTTC	CATGLREDYEQYF
TRBD2	few	15	TRBV9	TRBJ2-5	TGTGCCAGCAGTACTAGCGGGAGTGGAGTAGAGACCCAGTACTTC	CASSTSGSGVETQYF
.	few	14	TRBV15	TRBJ1-1	TGTGCCACCAGCAGAGACGAGGGGTACACTGAAGCTTTCTTT	CATSRDEGYTEAFF
TRBD2	once	17	TRBV12-3/TRBV12-4	TRBJ2-7	TGTGCCAGCAGTTTTTTTAGCGGGAGGGCAGGGTCCTACGAGCAGTACTTC	CASSFFSGRAGSYEQYF
.	few	14	TRBV12-3/TRBV12-4	TRBJ2-3	TGTGCCAGCAGTTTGGGGCAGGGCTATTCCGTGGCGTATTTT	CASSLGQGYSVAYF
TRBD2	.	15	TRBV7-6	TRBJ2-5	TGTGCCACGACGCGGCGCCTAGCGGGGAATGAGACCCAGTACTTC	CATTRRLAGNETQYF
.	few	15	TRBV28	TRBJ2-2	TGTGCCAGCAGTTTAGGGGGTTTTCAGACCGGGGAGCTGTTTTTT	CASSLGGFQTGELFF
.	few	16	TRBV5-1	TRBJ2-2	TGCGCCAGCAGCTTGGTGATAGGTCGGGTTGCCGGGGAGCTGTTTTTT	CASSLVIGRVAGELFF
.	.	14	TRBV11-2	TRBJ1-1	TGTGCCAGCAGCGAGGGATACATGAACACTGAAGCTTTCTTT	CASSEGYMNTEAFF
TRBD1	.	15	TRBV5-1	TRBJ1-4	TGCGCCAGCAGAACACCCGGGACAGGCCATGAAAAACTGTTTTTT	CASRTPGTGHEKLFF
.	many	15	TRBV6-5	TRBJ2-1	TGTGCCAGCAGTTCGGACTGGAACTCCTACAATGAGCAGTTCTTC	CASSSDWNSYNEQFF
TRBD2	few	16	TRBV5-5	TRBJ2-3	TGTGCCAGCAGCCAAGCGGGGACCTTTAGCACAGATACGCAGTATTTT	CASSQAGTFSTDTQYF
TRBD1	.	15	TRBV7-6	TRBJ2-7	TGTGCCAGCAGCAATGGAGGGACAGGGAGGCACGAGCAGTACTTC	CASSNGGTGRHEQYF